Below are 28 T cell receptor beta chains sequenced from a single sample in a study of shared clonotypes between healthy human individuals. TCRdb's table, derived via immunoSEQ multiplex PCR, lists solely in-frame clones and lacks some. The data show 550,000 to 850,000 clones, 74% seen once. Sequencing used memory CD4+ T cells sorted from blood. Subset noted: CD45RA-negative fraction. These receptors all come from a woman aged 30 to 39 in good health.

The CDR3 region has the DNA TGTGCCAGCAGCGCGTACATGACAGACACTGAAGCTTTCTTT. Protein: CASSAYMTDTEAFF. J is TRBJ1-1 and V is TRBV7-6, with TRBD1 as a possible D gene (5 bases). The germline V and J ends were trimmed by 5 bases and 3 bases, with 13 bases remaining between them. Germline V gives CDR1 SGHVS, CDR2 FNYEAQ. CDR3 size: 14 residues.

The J gene is TRBJ1-4, the V gene TRBV18, with 8 bases identical to TRBD1. CDR1 is KGHSH, CDR2 LQKENI, per germline. The junction had 11 bases not matched to a gene; V was cut back by 1 base and J by 4 bases. The CDR3 length is 18 residues. This chain's CDR3 is CASSPLSGGESVNEKLFF. CDR3 coding DNA: TGTGCCAGCTCACCACTTTCAGGGGGCGAGTCGGTTAATGAAAAACTGTTTTTT.

V usage is TRBV27 and J usage is TRBJ2-7, with 8 positions matching TRBD1. V was clipped by 5 bases and J by 2 bases; unmatched bases: 5. The CDR3 loop spans 14 amino acids. Germline V gene lookup returns CDR1 MNHEY and CDR2 SMNVEV (reference sequence). CDR3 in amino acids: CASSTHRGAYEQYF. The DNA for the CDR3 is TGTGCCAGCAGTACTCACAGGGGGGCCTACGAGCAGTACTTC.

V usage is TRBV15 and J usage is TRBJ2-5, with D maybe TRBD1 (5 bases). Per germline, CDR1 LNHNV and CDR2 YYDKDF (reference sequence). Trimming pared 1 base from V and 2 bases from J, leaving 14 bases between. This CDR3 is built from 16 residues. CDR3 nucleotides: TGTGCCACCAGCAGAGGACCAGGGCAGATTCAAGAGACCCAGTACTTC. This sequence encodes CATSRGPGQIQETQYF.

This clone showed up just a few times. The gene calls are TRBV11-2 and TRBJ2-5, with D possibly being TRBD2 (7 bases). V was shortened by 4 bases and J by 5 bases, with 14 bases between the two germline ends. The CDR3 has 14 residues. The germline CDR1 and CDR2 sequences are SGHAT and FQNNGV. CDR3 bases: TGTGCCAGCAGCTGGGGGGGCAGGGACGAGACCCAGTACTTC. Encoded protein: CASSWGGRDETQYF.

The chain uses TRBV5-4 and TRBJ2-7, with 13 bases identical to TRBD2. The CDR3 sequence is 16 residues long. Trimming took 4 bases from V and 7 from J; bases not matched to a gene: 11. Germline loops: CDR1 SGHNT, CDR2 YYREEE (reference sequence). The CDR3 coding sequence is TGTGCCAGCAGCCAAGATCAACTAGCGGGAGGGCGGGAGCAGTACTTC. Translating gives CASSQDQLAGGREQYF. The full variable domain, rest sourced from reference TRBV5-4 and TRBJ2-7, is ETGVTQSPTHLIKTRGQQVTLRCSSQSGHNTVSWYQQALGQGPQFIFQYYREEENGRGNFPPRFSGLQFPNYSSELNVNALELDDSALYLCASSQDQLAGGREQYFGPGTRLTVT.

The chain has TRBV11-2 and TRBJ2-5; TRBD1 is a possible D gene (5 bases). The germline V and J ends were trimmed by 2 bases and 4 bases, with 23 bases remaining between them. Germline assignment: CDR1 SGHAT and CDR2 FQNNGV. The CDR3 totals 18 residues. The CDR3 is CASSLIRVDSLIPETQYF. CDR3 coding DNA: TGTGCCAGCAGCTTAATTAGGGTTGACAGTCTAATACCAGAGACCCAGTACTTC.

The chain links TRBV5-1 to TRBJ2-7; 9 nucleotides agree with TRBD2. Unmatched junction bases numbered 7, after V lost 0 bases and J lost 3 bases. The CDR3 length is 16 residues. CDR1 is SGHRS, CDR2 YFSETQ, per germline. CDR3 loop: CASSLAVAGDIYEQYF. The CDR3 nucleotides are TGCGCCAGCAGCTTGGCAGTAGCGGGAGATATCTACGAGCAGTACTTC.

This clone was counted many times. The chain combines TRBV28 with TRBJ1-4; D may be TRBD1 (5 bases). The CDR3 totals 13 residues. Per the germline V gene, CDR1 is MDHEN and CDR2 is SYDVKM. V lost 5 bases, J lost 13 bases, and 17 bases lay in between. Here the CDR3 reads CASSPNGGVALFF. The CDR3 DNA sequence: TGTGCCAGCAGTCCCAACGGGGGGGTTGCACTGTTTTTT.

V and J are TRBV10-2 and TRBJ2-7; unclear D gene. Germline assignment: CDR1 WSHSY and CDR2 SAAADI. V lost 7 bases and J lost 0, with 4 bases in between. The CDR3 covers 11 residues. CDR3: CASKSSYEQYF. The CDR3 DNA reads as TGCGCCAGCAAATCCTCCTACGAGCAGTACTTC.

The chain couples TRBV10-1 to TRBJ2-7; D is tentatively TRBD1 or TRBD2 (5 bases each). Per the germline V gene, CDR1 is WNHNN and CDR2 is SYGVQD (reference sequence). With 5 bases removed from V and 6 bases from J, the gap between germline ends came to 23 bases. CDR3 size: 16 residues. The CDR3 sequence is CASSLNRDRIGREQYF. CDR3 DNA sequence: TGCGCCAGCAGTTTAAACCGGGACCGCATTGGGCGCGAGCAGTACTTC.

The CDR3 DNA reads as TGTGCCAGTAAACCAAGGGCGGGTACACGGCCTAACTATGGCTACACCTTC. Amino acid sequence: CASKPRAGTRPNYGYTF. The chain links TRBV28 to TRBJ1-2; D ambiguous. The germline V and J ends were trimmed by 9 bases and 0 bases, with 23 bases remaining between them. Germline V CDR1 and CDR2: MDHEN, SYDVKM. This CDR3 has 17 residues.

CDR3 sequence: CASSHPAVIGAGETQYF. CDR3 coding DNA: TGCGCCAGCAGTCACCCAGCGGTTATCGGGGCAGGGGAGACCCAGTACTTC. This chain links TRBV23-1 with TRBJ2-5; D possibly matches TRBD1 or TRBD2 (5 bases each). TRBV23-1 is identified as an open reading frame with a role that is uncertain. Between the trimmed V and J ends, which lost 3 bases and 5 bases, there was a span of 22 bases. CDR3 length: 17 residues.

The V gene is TRBV7-9, the J gene TRBJ2-2; D is unclear. Trimming took 4 bases from V and 5 from J, leaving 14 bases between them. CDR3 length: 15 amino acids. The germline CDR1 and CDR2 sequences are SEHNR and FQNEAQ (reference sequence). The DNA of the CDR3 is TGTGCCAGCAGCTCCCCGACCCAGAGGACCGGGGAGCTGTTTTTT. This gives the protein CASSSPTQRTGELFF. Looking up the rest from reference TRBV7-9 and TRBJ2-2 gives the full variable domain: DTGVSQNPRHKITKRGQNVTFRCDPISEHNRLYWYRQTLGQGPEFLTYFQNEAQLEKSRLLSDRFSAERPKGSFSTLEIQRTEQGDSAMYLCASSSPTQRTGELFFGEGSRLTVL.

V and J are TRBV5-1 and TRBJ2-1, with 7 nucleotides matching TRBD2. Trimming cost V 0 bases and J 7 bases; bases outside gene matches: 7. This CDR3 is built from 15 residues. From germline, CDR1 is SGHRS and CDR2 YFSETQ. CDR3 loop: CASSLDGARGNEQFF. CDR3 bases: TGCGCCAGCAGCTTGGACGGGGCGCGGGGGAATGAGCAGTTCTTC.

This clone was recorded at least ten times. V usage is TRBV7-2 and J usage is TRBJ2-5; D ambiguous. The CDR3 spans 14 residues. Trimming stripped 4 bases from V and 5 bases from J, with 14 bases between. Looked up from germline, CDR1 is SGHTA and CDR2 is FQGNSA. The CDR3 loop reads CASSSPGRLETQYF. CDR3 sequence (DNA): TGTGCCAGCAGCTCCCCAGGTCGCTTGGAGACCCAGTACTTC.

This rearrangement joins TRBV6-5 to TRBJ1-1; D is perhaps TRBD1 (5 bases). V was cut by 6 bases and J by 0 bases, with 11 bases left in between. The CDR3 length is 14 residues. CDR1 MNHEY and CDR2 SVGAGI come from the germline V gene. CDR3 amino acids: CASRPGRVNTEAFF. The CDR3 nucleotides are TGTGCCAGCAGGCCGGGACGGGTGAACACTGAAGCTTTCTTT.

The V gene is TRBV13, the J gene TRBJ2-7; 9 bases match TRBD1. The junction had 13 bases not matched to a gene; V was cut back by 1 base and J by 3 bases. The length of the CDR3 is 18 residues. Germline CDR1 PRHDT, CDR2 FYEKMQ (reference sequence). The CDR3 sequence is CASSLVSGTGMKVYEQYF. The CDR3 region has the DNA TGTGCCAGCAGCTTAGTTTCCGGGACAGGGATGAAGGTCTACGAGCAGTACTTC.

The V gene is TRBV7-9, the J gene TRBJ2-1, with 10 bases that match TRBD2. The CDR3 sequence is 15 residues long. CDR1 and CDR2 from the germline V gene are SEHNR and FQNEAQ (reference sequence). Trimming at V came to 2 bases and at J to 7 bases, leaving 5 bases not matched to a gene. The CDR3 DNA sequence: TGTGCCAGCAGCTTACCTGGGACTAGCGTTAATGAGCAGTTCTTC. This encodes CASSLPGTSVNEQFF.

There are a few counts of this clone. The CDR3 loop reads CASGAGISNYGYTF. CDR3 DNA: TGTGCCTCGGGGGCAGGTATCTCTAACTATGGCTACACCTTC. V usage is TRBV5-4 and J usage is TRBJ1-2, with D maybe TRBD1 (6 bases). Trimming took 10 bases from V and 0 from J, leaving 16 bases between them. The CDR3 is 14 residues long. CDR1 is SGHNT, CDR2 YYREEE, per germline (reference sequence).

The chain links TRBV14 to TRBJ2-5; no clear D. CDR1 and CDR2 from the germline V gene are SGHDN and FVKESK. The CDR3 has 14 amino acids. Deletions cut 1 base from V and 5 bases from J, with 11 bases between. CDR3 in amino acids: CASSQGSVPETQYF. Here the CDR3 DNA reads TGTGCCAGCAGCCAAGGGAGTGTCCCGGAGACCCAGTACTTC. The full variable domain, rest sourced from reference TRBV14 and TRBJ2-5, is EAGVTQFPSHSVIEKGQTVTLRCDPISGHDNLYWYRRVMGKEIKFLLHFVKESKQDESGMPNNRFLAERTGGTYSTLKVQPAELEDSGVYFCASSQGSVPETQYFGPGTRLLVL.

The V and J genes are TRBV18 and TRBJ2-3, with unresolved D. This CDR3 comprises 13 residues. CDR1 and CDR2 from the germline V gene are KGHSH and LQKENI. Trimming left V 6 bases short and J 2 bases short, with 9 bases between. The CDR3 loop reads CASSVGSTDTQYF. The CDR3 nucleotides read TGTGCCAGCTCGGTGGGATCCACAGATACGCAGTATTTT. Full variable domain (rest looked up from reference TRBV18 and TRBJ2-3): NAGVMQNPRHLVRRRGQEARLRCSPMKGHSHVYWYRQLPEEGLKFMVYLQKENIIDESGMPKERFSAEFPKEGPSILRIQQVVRGDSAAYFCASSVGSTDTQYFGPGTRLTVL.

The CDR3 sequence is CASSEREDLRSYNEQFF. The CDR3 DNA reads TGTGCCAGCAGTGAACGGGAAGACCTACGCTCCTACAATGAGCAGTTCTTC. The rearrangement joins TRBV6-4 to TRBJ2-1; the D gene is possibly TRBD2 (5 bases). This CDR3 has 17 amino acids. Germline lookup yields CDR1 MRHNA and CDR2 SNTAGT. V shed 3 bases and J shed 0 bases, with 15 bases lying between them.

This clone was counted between two and nine times. The gene calls are TRBV5-1 and TRBJ1-2, with D possibly TRBD1 on 6 matching bases. V lost 2 bases, J lost 6 bases, and 8 bases lay in between. The CDR3 is 12 residues long. Germline CDR1 SGHRS, CDR2 YFSETQ. Here the CDR3 reads CASSFEGDGYTF. The CDR3 DNA sequence: TGCGCCAGCAGCTTTGAGGGGGATGGCTACACCTTC.

About this clone: This sample also contains other DNA sequences that code for the same CDR3. The V gene is TRBV27, the J gene TRBJ2-1; no definite D call. The CDR3 has 15 amino acids. Per germline, CDR1 MNHEY and CDR2 SMNVEV (reference sequence). The V end was cut by 0 bases, the J end by 6 bases, with 12 bases between. CDR3 bases: TGTGCCAGCAGTTTATCCCGGCCCTCTGGCAATGAGCAGTTCTTC. Amino acid sequence: CASSLSRPSGNEQFF.

This clone has just a few counts. This sequence joins TRBV2 and TRBJ2-5; D is unresolved. V lost 5 bases, J lost 5 bases, and 12 bases lay in between. Germline V CDR1 and CDR2: SNHLY, FYNNEI. The CDR3 is 13 amino acids. The CDR3 region has the DNA TGTGCCAGCAGTCTGGGCCCTGATGAGACCCAGTACTTC. Amino acids: CASSLGPDETQYF.

V gene TRBV29-1 combines with J gene TRBJ2-5; 8 bases match TRBD2. Trimming removed 5 bases from V and 5 bases from J; junction bases left unmatched: 7. CDR1 is SQVTM, CDR2 ANQGSEA, per germline. CDR3 length: 13 residues. CDR3 region: CSVQAGGGETQYF. DNA of the CDR3: TGCAGCGTTCAGGCGGGGGGCGGGGAGACCCAGTACTTC.

This clone was found a few times. The V call is TRBV6-5, the J call TRBJ1-2; possible D gene TRBD1, 5 bases. The CDR3 is 14 residues long. From germline, CDR1 is MNHEY and CDR2 SVGAGI. Trimming took off 5 bases at V and 4 bases at J, with 14 bases between the two ends. As DNA, the CDR3 is TGTGCCAGCAGTCCATGGACCGGGGGCTATGGCTACACCTTC. Its protein product is CASSPWTGGYGYTF.